These 13 T cell receptor beta chains came from one sample sequenced in a study of T cells after somatic rescue of genetic block. Using immunoSEQ multiplex PCR, the repertoire was profiled, and TCRdb retains in-frame clones only, with some absent. The profile shows tens of thousands of clones, around 90% of them singletons. Sequencing was done on a sample of peripheral blood mononuclear cells (PBMCs). These receptors all stem from a woman between 18 and 29 years old.

There are a few counts of this clone. This chain connects TRBV5-1 to TRBJ1-4; no reliable D call. CDR1 is SGHRS, CDR2 YFSETQ, per germline. The CDR3 has 16 residues. Between the trimmed V and J ends, which lost 0 bases and 3 bases, there was a span of 12 bases. For the CDR3, the DNA is TGCGCCAGCAGCTTGGGCGGAGCCTGGGCTAATGAAAAACTGTTTTTT. It is translated as CASSLGGAWANEKLFF.

This clone was counted a few times. The chain has TRBV7-2 and TRBJ2-2; D possibly uses TRBD1 or TRBD2 (5 bases each). CDR1 is SGHTA, CDR2 FQGNSA, per germline. V lost 4 bases, J lost 1 base, and 10 bases lay in between. CDR3 length equals 15 residues. The CDR3 here is CASSWDARNTGELFF. The CDR3 DNA reads TGTGCCAGCAGCTGGGACGCGCGGAACACCGGGGAGCTGTTTTTT.

The chain combines TRBV30 with TRBJ2-2; D not resolved. Germline-derived CDR1 and CDR2 are GTSNPN and SVGIG (reference sequence). V was trimmed by 2 bases and J by 0 bases, leaving 10 bases between them. This CDR3 has 15 residues. The CDR3 DNA reads TGTGCCTGGAGTCTAGGGCCTACGAACACCGGGGAGCTGTTTTTT. It is translated as CAWSLGPTNTGELFF.

This clone was detected a few times. This rearrangement joins TRBV30 to TRBJ1-1, with a tentative D call TRBD1 (5 bases). Germline V gives CDR1 GTSNPN, CDR2 SVGIG (reference sequence). CDR3 length: 14 residues. V dropped 2 bases and J dropped 4 bases, with 14 bases sitting between them. This chain's CDR3 is CAWSQTRGFTEAFF. The CDR3 DNA is TGTGCCTGGAGTCAGACTAGGGGTTTCACTGAAGCTTTCTTT.

The V gene is TRBV28, the J gene TRBJ1-3; no clear D gene. This CDR3 has 12 amino acids. From germline, CDR1 is MDHEN and CDR2 SYDVKM. V shed 6 bases and J shed 0 bases, with 3 bases lying between them. The CDR3 DNA reads TGTGCCAGCAGGACCTCTGGAAACACCATATATTTT. It codes for CASRTSGNTIYF.

The chain uses TRBV30 and TRBJ1-3; a possible D gene is TRBD1 (6 bases). This CDR3 comprises 14 residues. Germline V gene sequence: CDR1 GTSNPN, CDR2 SVGIG (reference sequence). Trimming stripped 0 bases from V and 2 bases from J, with 8 bases between. The CDR3 region is CAWSVGTPGNTIYF. CDR3 nucleotide sequence: TGTGCCTGGAGTGTAGGGACACCTGGAAACACCATATATTTT.

The chain has TRBV7-2 and TRBJ2-1; TRBD1 might be the D (6 bases). V was shortened by 6 bases and J by 6 bases, with 18 bases between the two germline ends. CDR3 length equals 15 residues. CDR1 and CDR2 from the germline V gene are SGHTA and FQGNSA. The CDR3 nucleotides are TGTGCCAGCAGTTTACAGGGAAATGCGCCCAATGAGCAGTTCTTC. This gives the protein CASSLQGNAPNEQFF.

The chain employs TRBV30 and TRBJ2-3; 8 bases are shared with TRBD2. V gave up 2 bases and J gave up 4 bases; unmatched junction bases: 5. Germline CDR1 is GTSNPN and CDR2 is SVGIG (reference sequence). The CDR3 is made up of 14 amino acids. The CDR3 DNA reads as TGTGCCTGGAGTCGGGGACTAGGTTCAGATACGCAGTATTTT. This codes for CAWSRGLGSDTQYF.

This chain links TRBV5-4 with TRBJ1-3; D is possibly TRBD1 (6 bases). The CDR3 contains 15 residues. V dropped 1 base and J dropped 3 bases, with 11 bases sitting between them. The germline V gene has CDR1 SGHNT and CDR2 YYREEE (reference sequence). Here the CDR3 reads CASSLTGTDGNTIYF. The CDR3 DNA follows: TGTGCCAGCAGCTTGACAGGGACGGATGGAAACACCATATATTTT.

The rearrangement uses TRBV4-3 and TRBJ1-2; D remains ambiguous. Germline V CDR1 and CDR2: LGHNA, YSLEER. The CDR3 consists of 13 residues. V was cut by 0 bases and J by 4 bases, with 6 bases left in between. The CDR3 sequence is CASSQDGSYGYTF. CDR3 DNA sequence: TGCGCCAGCAGCCAAGACGGGTCCTATGGCTACACCTTC.

V gene TRBV10-3 combines with J gene TRBJ1-1; D remains unclear. Germline CDR1 and CDR2: ENHRY and SYGVKD. V was shortened by 11 bases and J by 1 base, with 5 bases between the two germline ends. This CDR3 spans 10 amino acids. CDR3 residues: CASRNTEAFF. CDR3 nucleotide sequence: TGTGCCTCCAGGAACACTGAAGCTTTCTTT.

The rearrangement joins TRBV27 to TRBJ2-7; tentative D call: TRBD1 (5 bases). Germline V gives CDR1 MNHEY, CDR2 SMNVEV (reference sequence). Trimming cost V 6 bases and J 0 bases, with 12 bases left between them. The CDR3 length is 14 residues. The CDR3 DNA follows: TGTGCCAGCAGAACAGGCCCGAGCTCCTACGAGCAGTACTTC. It codes for CASRTGPSSYEQYF.

This clone appeared a few times. The V gene is TRBV5-6, the J gene TRBJ2-7, with 7 bases lining up with TRBD1. The CDR3 sequence is 15 residues long. Germline lookup yields CDR1 SGHDT and CDR2 YYEEEE. Trimming removed 4 bases from V and 1 base from J; junction bases left unmatched: 8. In DNA form, the CDR3 reads TGTGCCAGCAGCCCTAACGGACAGGCGTCCTACGAGCAGTACTTC. Translation: CASSPNGQASYEQYF.